These 26 T cell receptor beta chains originate from one sample sequenced in a study of blood T cells in healthy people across ages. A J-beta primer mix and a sample-barcoded 5' primer were used in a second PCR of about 7 to 12 cycles. TCRdb ran MiXCR on the 5' RACE reads and lists one entry per CDR3 protein. The sample lists over a million distinct CDR3 sequences; approximately 42% were seen once. Sequencing was carried out using blood. These receptors all stem from a young woman in good health.

The gene calls are TRBV6-6 and TRBJ2-1, with 7 bases identical to TRBD2. V trimming: 7 bases; J trimming: 8 bases; junction bases outside the gene matches: 11. This CDR3 comprises 14 residues. Per germline, CDR1 MNHNY and CDR2 SVGAGI (reference sequence). CDR3 sequence: CASTRSGTSDEQFF. DNA for the CDR3: TGTGCCAGCACCCGCTCGGGCACTAGCGATGAGCAGTTCTTC.

The chain has TRBV4-3 and TRBJ1-4, with D possibly being TRBD1 (6 bases). From germline, CDR1 is LGHNA and CDR2 YSLEER. The V end was cut by 4 bases, the J end by 7 bases, with 13 bases between. The CDR3 has 14 amino acids. The CDR3: CASSLGGVGEKLFF. The CDR3, as DNA: TGCGCCAGCAGCCTAGGGGGAGTCGGTGAAAAACTGTTTTTT.

The V and J genes are TRBV20-1 and TRBJ1-2; 9 nucleotides agree with TRBD1. Per germline, CDR1 DFQATT and CDR2 SNEGSKA (reference sequence). This CDR3 has 15 amino acids. The V gene end was trimmed by 3 bases and the J gene end by 8 bases; junction bases not matched to a gene: 13. The CDR3 region is CSASQDRGRRRGYTF. The CDR3 DNA reads as TGCAGTGCTAGCCAGGACAGGGGCCGGAGAAGGGGCTACACCTTC.

The V gene is TRBV7-8, the J gene TRBJ2-1, with 7 bases that match TRBD2. This CDR3 region has 16 residues. V was pared by 5 bases and J by 5 bases, with 12 bases of the junction left unmatched. Germline V gene sequence: CDR1 SGHVS, CDR2 FQNEAQ. In DNA form, the CDR3 reads TGTGCCAGCAGCCCCCCGTGGGGGGGGGTAAACAATGAGCAGTTCTTC. The encoded protein is CASSPPWGGVNNEQFF.

This clonotype has a count of ten or more. The chain joins TRBV4-1 to TRBJ2-7, with TRBD1 matching over 10 bases. The germline V gene has CDR1 MGHRA and CDR2 YSYEKL. The CDR3 contains 14 residues. V shed 3 bases, J shed 4 bases, and the junction held 3 bases outside the gene matches. CDR3 amino acids: CASSQDRGGYEQYF. As DNA, the CDR3 is TGCGCCAGCAGCCAGGACAGGGGGGGTTACGAGCAGTACTTC.

The chain couples TRBV11-2 to TRBJ2-3; TRBD1 matches at 10 bases. The CDR3 totals 21 residues. The ends lost 1 base at V and 0 bases at J; junction bases unmatched: 16. Germline-derived CDR1 and CDR2 are SGHAT and FQNNGV. CDR3: CASSLGSDRGRVMASTDTQYF. CDR3 nucleotide sequence: TGTGCCAGCAGCTTAGGTTCCGACAGGGGGCGCGTAATGGCTAGCACAGATACGCAGTATTTT.

The genes are TRBV2 and TRBJ2-7; possible D gene TRBD1, 5 bases. The CDR3 sequence is 14 residues long. V was shortened by 2 bases and J by 3 bases, with 11 bases between the two germline ends. The germline gives CDR1 SNHLY, CDR2 FYNNEI. The DNA for the CDR3 is TGTGCCAGCAGTGAACAGCAGGGCCACTACGAGCAGTACTTC. Amino acids: CASSEQQGHYEQYF. Complete variable domain (other parts from reference TRBV2 and TRBJ2-7): EPEVTQTPSHQVTQMGQEVILRCVPISNHLYFYWYRQILGQKVEFLVSFYNNEISEKSEIFDDQFSVERPDGSNFTLKIRSTKLEDSAMYFCASSEQQGHYEQYFGPGTRLTVT.

This clonotype appeared once. A junction boundary mismatches the germline segment, possibly from a read error. The V and J genes are TRBV20-1 and TRBJ2-1, with TRBD2 matching 8 bases. CDR1 is DFQATT, CDR2 SNEGSKA, per germline (reference sequence). This CDR3 is 14 amino acids long. CDR3: CSAPYSGNYNEQFF. Written as DNA, the CDR3 is TGCAGTGCCCCGTATAGCGGGAACTACAATGAGCAGTTTTTC.

V and J are TRBV24-1 and TRBJ2-3; 9 nucleotides match TRBD2. The CDR3 has 16 amino acids. Germline assignment: CDR1 KGHDR and CDR2 SFDVKD. V lost 4 bases to trimming and J lost 0 bases; unmatched junction nucleotides: 4. The CDR3 DNA sequence: TGTGCCACCAGTGACTTCACTAGCGGGAGCACAGATACGCAGTATTTT. Translating it yields CATSDFTSGSTDTQYF.

This sequence joins TRBV7-9 and TRBJ2-7; D remains unclear. The CDR3 spans 14 residues. V lost 6 bases and J lost 6, with 18 bases in between. Looked up from germline, CDR1 is SEHNR and CDR2 is FQNEAQ (reference sequence). CDR3 residues: CASRAQGVHGEQYF. Here the CDR3 DNA reads TGTGCCAGCAGAGCACAAGGAGTTCACGGCGAGCAGTACTTC.

The chain employs TRBV5-1 and TRBJ2-7, with D maybe TRBD2 (5 bases). Germline loops: CDR1 SGHRS, CDR2 YFSETQ. The CDR3 has 13 residues. V was trimmed by 4 bases and J by 7 bases, leaving 15 bases between them. The CDR3 reads CASSPEGRTEQYF. DNA for the CDR3: TGCGCCAGCAGCCCCGAGGGTCGGACTGAGCAGTACTTC.

V and J are TRBV12-3 or TRBV12-4 and TRBJ2-3; D call uncertain. The CDR3 totals 15 residues. V lost 3 bases to trimming and J lost 2 bases, with 12 bases between them. CDR3 residues: CASSFLVPPTDTQYF. In DNA form, the CDR3 reads TGTGCCAGCAGTTTCCTAGTCCCCCCCACAGATACGCAGTATTTT.

J is TRBJ1-5 and V is TRBV20-1, with no clear D. Trimming took 3 bases from V and 0 from J, leaving 15 bases between them. The CDR3 extends over 16 amino acids. Germline assignment: CDR1 DFQATT and CDR2 SNEGSKA (reference sequence). Here the CDR3 DNA reads TGCAGTGCTAGTTTGTTCGCGGGGTATAGCAATCAGCCCCAGCATTTT. The encoded protein is CSASLFAGYSNQPQHF.

This clonotype has a count of ten or more. This chain joins TRBV6-5 and TRBJ1-1; TRBD1 agrees at 8 bases. This CDR3 spans 14 amino acids. The germline CDR1 and CDR2 sequences are MNHEY and SVGAGI. Trimming cost V 5 bases and J 2 bases; bases outside gene matches: 4. The CDR3 loop is CASSPDRGNTEAFF. The CDR3 bases are TGTGCCAGCAGTCCCGACAGGGGTAACACTGAAGCTTTCTTT.

The V and J genes are TRBV28 and TRBJ1-5; D may be TRBD1 (5 bases). The CDR3 runs 15 residues. Germline values: CDR1 MDHEN, CDR2 SYDVKM. Deletions cut 7 bases from V and 4 bases from J, with 17 bases between. CDR3 DNA: TGTGCCAGCAACCCACCGGGACTCACTAATCAGCCCCAGCATTTT. Its translation is CASNPPGLTNQPQHF.

This clonotype was found once. This chain connects TRBV27 to TRBJ2-7; 9 bases are a match to TRBD2. The J segment lost 4 bases and the V segment lost 5 bases, leaving 6 bases of the junction unmatched. The length of the CDR3 is 14 residues. Looked up from germline, CDR1 is MNHEY and CDR2 is SMNVEV (reference sequence). The CDR3 reads CASSVREGPYEQYF. The CDR3, as DNA: TGTGCCAGCAGTGTGCGGGAGGGTCCTTACGAGCAGTACTTC.

The rearrangement joins TRBV20-1 to TRBJ1-5; D unclear. Germline lookup yields CDR1 DFQATT and CDR2 SNEGSKA (reference sequence). Trimming stripped 1 base from V and 5 bases from J, with 6 bases between. The CDR3 has 12 residues. CDR3 protein: CSARGRDQPQHF. DNA for the CDR3: TGCAGTGCTAGAGGCAGAGATCAGCCCCAGCATTTT.

The chain carries TRBV20-1 and TRBJ1-4; D is possibly TRBD1 (6 bases). Germline V gene lookup returns CDR1 DFQATT and CDR2 SNEGSKA (reference sequence). V lost 0 bases and J 5 bases, leaving 10 bases between the germline ends. The CDR3 is made up of 14 amino acids. The CDR3 bases are TGCAGTGCTAGAGATTCCACAGGGAATGAAAAACTGTTTTTT. Its protein product is CSARDSTGNEKLFF.

The chain joins TRBV6-4 to TRBJ2-1, with TRBD2 as a possible D gene (5 bases). Trimming removed 0 bases from V and 0 bases from J, with 9 bases in between. Germline CDR1 reads MRHNA; CDR2 reads SNTAGT. This CDR3 spans 16 amino acids. CDR3 protein: CASSDSFGSSYNEQFF. Written as DNA, the CDR3 is TGTGCCAGCAGTGACTCATTTGGGAGCTCCTACAATGAGCAGTTCTTC.

This clonotype occurred many times. The chain joins TRBV29-1 to TRBJ2-3, with D unclear. CDR3 length: 8 amino acids. Germline V gene sequence: CDR1 SQVTM, CDR2 ANQGSEA. V lost 4 bases, J lost 9 bases, and 2 bases lay in between. CDR3 region: CSVGTQYF. The CDR3, as DNA: TGCAGCGTTGGCACGCAGTATTTT.

The chain links TRBV4-3 to TRBJ2-3; D unresolved. V was trimmed by 7 bases and J by 0 bases, leaving 11 bases between them. The CDR3 is made up of 14 amino acids. CDR1 and CDR2 (germline): LGHNA, YSLEER. Here the CDR3 reads CASNLGDSTDTQYF. Written as DNA, the CDR3 is TGCGCCAGCAACCTAGGCGATAGCACAGATACGCAGTATTTT.

The chain joins TRBV12-3 or TRBV12-4 to TRBJ2-5; the match to TRBD2 covers 13 bases. Trimming cost V 4 bases and J 7 bases; bases outside gene matches: 12. The CDR3 length is 17 residues. CDR3 DNA: TGTGCCAGCAGTTCCCGGACTAGCGGGGGACCTTGGGGGACCCAGTACTTC. It encodes CASSSRTSGGPWGTQYF.

This clonotype has just a few counts. The V and J genes are TRBV4-1 and TRBJ2-7, with 8 nucleotides matching TRBD1. V gave up 3 bases and J gave up 4 bases; unmatched junction bases: 8. The CDR3 contains 15 residues. Looked up from germline, CDR1 is MGHRA and CDR2 is YSYEKL. CDR3 in DNA: TGCGCCAGCAGCCAGGGGCCGGACAGGGTTTACGAGCAGTACTTC. Translated: CASSQGPDRVYEQYF.

This clonotype was picked up a small number of times. V and J are TRBV25-1 and TRBJ2-1; 10 bases align to TRBD2. CDR1 and CDR2 (germline): MGHDK, SYGVNS. The length of the CDR3 is 17 residues. Trimming cost V 4 bases and J 7 bases; bases outside gene matches: 13. CDR3 loop: CASSGPIRGTSANEQFF. The CDR3 DNA sequence: TGTGCCAGCAGTGGACCCATAAGGGGGACTAGCGCTAATGAGCAGTTCTTC.

The table lists this clonotype with a few counts. The J gene is TRBJ2-5, the V gene TRBV7-9, with D possibly TRBD2 on 6 matching bases. The V and J ends lost 2 bases and 4 bases respectively, with 11 bases between them. Germline values: CDR1 SEHNR, CDR2 FQNEAQ (reference sequence). This CDR3 comprises 14 residues. The DNA of the CDR3 is TGTGCCAGCAGCTTATTTGGGGGGACAGAGACCCAGTACTTC. Residues: CASSLFGGTETQYF.

This clonotype has only a few counts. The genes are TRBV5-1 and TRBJ1-2, with TRBD1 matching 9 bases. V gave up 2 bases and J gave up 7 bases; unmatched junction bases: 9. Germline V gives CDR1 SGHRS, CDR2 YFSETQ. CDR3 length equals 15 residues. The CDR3 nucleotides are TGCGCCAGCAGCTTTGATGGGACAGGGTATTCTGGCTACACCTTC. Its protein product is CASSFDGTGYSGYTF. Full variable domain (outside the CDR3, taken from reference TRBV5-1 and TRBJ1-2): KAGVTQTPRYLIKTRGQQVTLSCSPISGHRSVSWYQQTPGQGLQFLFEYFSETQRNKGNFPGRFSGRQFSNSRSEMNVSTLELGDSALYLCASSFDGTGYSGYTFGSGTRLTVV.